These 8 T cell receptor beta chains originate from one sample sequenced in a study of CD8 T cells in Susac syndrome. A quantity of about 0.5 to 1 ug RNA underwent reverse transcription using random hexamers. TCRdb processed the immunoSEQ multiplex PCR reads anew with MiXCR; each CDR3 protein has one entry. Counted here are 25,000 to 30,000 distinct CDR3 sequences, around 94% occurring once; the ten biggest clones make up more than 0.25%. The sample consisted of CD8+ T cells from PBMCs. These receptors originate from a human donor in good health.

As regards this clonotype: A read error may produce the germline difference seen at one junction end. V gene TRBV3-1 combines with J gene TRBJ1-2, with 10 bases identical to TRBD1. The CDR3 totals 14 residues. CDR1 and CDR2 (germline): LGHDT, YNNKEL (reference sequence). As DNA, the CDR3 is TGTGCCAGCAGCGTGTACCGGGACAGGGGTTCCGTGGCCTTC. Protein sequence: CASSVYRDRGSVAF. The full variable domain, rest sourced from reference TRBV3-1 and TRBJ1-2, is DTAVSQTPKYLVTQMGNDKSIKCEQNLGHDTMYWYKQDSKKFLKIMFSYNNKELIINETVPNRFSPKSPDKAHLNLHINSLELGDSAVYFCASSVYRDRGSVAFGSGTRLTVV.

This sequence joins TRBV3-1 and TRBJ2-5; TRBD2 might be the D (5 bases). Trimming took 0 bases from V and 7 from J, leaving 12 bases between them. The CDR3 length is 14 residues. In germline, CDR1 is LGHDT, CDR2 YNNKEL (reference sequence). The CDR3 bases are TGTGCCAGCAGCCAAGATTTGAGCGCGGGGACCCAGTACTTC. Translation: CASSQDLSAGTQYF.

This clonotype was picked up a small number of times. This chain joins TRBV27 and TRBJ1-1, with 8 positions matching TRBD1. V dropped 5 bases and J dropped 1; count of bases not matched to a gene: 3. Germline values: CDR1 MNHEY, CDR2 SMNVEV (reference sequence). The CDR3 is made up of 14 amino acids. The DNA of the CDR3 is TGTGCCAGCAGTCGGGGGACAGGGAACACTGAAGCTTTCTTT. This encodes CASSRGTGNTEAFF.

V gene TRBV6-1 combines with J gene TRBJ1-1, with D tentatively TRBD1 (6 bases). The CDR3 has 15 amino acids. Germline CDR1 is MNHNS and CDR2 is SASEGT. V was clipped by 0 bases and J by 0 bases, with 8 bases between them. The CDR3 here is CASSEATGMNTEAFF. CDR3 in DNA: TGTGCCAGCAGTGAAGCGACAGGAATGAACACTGAAGCTTTCTTT.

The rearrangement joins TRBV9 to TRBJ1-1; D remains ambiguous. The CDR3 loop spans 15 amino acids. CDR1 and CDR2 (germline): SGDLS, YYNGEE. V lost 0 bases and J lost 6, with 15 bases in between. CDR3 in amino acids: CASSVVPGRAPEAFF. CDR3 coding DNA: TGTGCCAGCAGCGTAGTTCCGGGAAGGGCTCCTGAAGCTTTCTTT.

The chain carries TRBV12-3 or TRBV12-4 and TRBJ2-1, with D tentatively TRBD2 (7 bases). Between the trimmed V and J ends, which lost 1 base and 7 bases, there was a span of 14 bases. The CDR3 length is 15 residues. Here the CDR3 DNA reads TGTGCCAGCAGTTTAGGAGGGGGGGCGGGGAATGAGCAGTTCTTC. This gives the protein CASSLGGGAGNEQFF.

V and J are TRBV5-4 and TRBJ2-7; D tentatively reads TRBD1 or TRBD2 (5 bases each). Germline V gives CDR1 SGHNT, CDR2 YYREEE (reference sequence). V dropped 1 base and J dropped 0 bases, with 8 bases sitting between them. The CDR3 covers 14 residues. CDR3 amino acids: CASSLSGTSYEQYF. The CDR3 DNA is TGTGCCAGCAGCTTGTCAGGGACCTCCTACGAGCAGTACTTC.

The V call is TRBV4-3, the J call TRBJ1-1, with a possible D match to TRBD1 (5 bases). From germline, CDR1 is LGHNA and CDR2 YSLEER. The length of the CDR3 is 17 residues. With 1 base removed from V and 1 base from J, the gap between germline ends came to 16 bases. The CDR3 nucleotides read TGCGCCAGCAGCCAAGGTTTATCGGACATGCGGAACACTGAAGCTTTCTTT. Translation gives CASSQGLSDMRNTEAFF.